This entry lists 27 T cell receptor beta chains sequenced from one sample in a study of T-cell reconstitution after alpha-beta-depleted transplantation in children (dated by TCRdb to 2016 to 2018). Library creation used PCR. The reads were generated on an Illumina HiSeq 2500. To normalize quantification of the TCRbeta repertoire, the TCR libraries were built with molecular barcoding that relied on unique molecular identifiers. The public reads were reprocessed in TCRdb via fastp at Q25 and MiXCR, keeping in-frame beta chains. A single entry per CDR3 protein holds the most common genes and DNA from its merged rows. In this sample the table shows under 450,000 distinct CDR3 sequences, roughly 17% of which occur a single time. The ten largest clonotypes hold roughly 29% of the sample. The meaning of the sample's treatment or condition label: allogeneic hematopoietic cell transplantation with graft depleted of TCRalphabeta T cells and CD19 B cells.

The sequenced sample was PBMCs, mostly from graft donor cells, obtained 360 days after TCRalphabeta/CD19-depleted stem cell transplant. The source of these receptors is a boy younger than two who had a stem cell transplant for Wiskott-Aldrich syndrome, so the T cells may come from the graft donor.

This clonotype was found a few times. The gene calls are TRBV12-3 or TRBV12-4 and TRBJ2-2; D ambiguous. The CDR3 has 15 residues. Trimming cost V 5 bases and J 7 bases, with 17 bases left between them. In DNA form, the CDR3 reads TGTGCCAGCAGTCGATCGGATGGTCGCGGCGGGGAGCTGTTTTTT. Translating it yields CASSRSDGRGGELFF.

This chain uses TRBV20-1 with TRBJ2-3, with 8 positions matching TRBD2. V shed 6 bases and J 2 bases; nucleotides not matched to a gene: 13. The germline V gene has CDR1 DFQATT and CDR2 SNEGSKA (reference sequence). The CDR3 contains 16 residues. In DNA form, the CDR3 reads TGCAGTGCCAAAAGGACGGGGGGGCTTAACACAGATACGCAGTATTTT. Translated: CSAKRTGGLNTDTQYF.

A few counts support this clonotype. This sequence joins TRBV12-3 or TRBV12-4 and TRBJ1-1; the match to TRBD1 covers 7 bases. Unmatched junction bases numbered 1, after V lost 8 bases and J lost 1 base. The CDR3 is 12 amino acids. CDR3 in amino acids: CASGQANTEAFF. The CDR3 DNA reads TGTGCCAGCGGACAGGCGAACACTGAAGCTTTCTTT.

This clonotype has only a few counts. V usage is TRBV14 and J usage is TRBJ2-6, with D possibly matching TRBD1 (6 bases). This CDR3 region has 17 residues. The V gene lost 3 bases and the J gene lost 1 base, with 13 bases spanning the gap. Germline CDR1 SGHDN, CDR2 FVKESK. The CDR3 loop is CASSHLQGLSGANVLTF. CDR3 coding DNA: TGTGCCAGCAGCCACCTACAGGGCCTGTCTGGGGCCAACGTCCTGACTTTC.

The rearrangement uses TRBV20-1 and TRBJ2-3, with 10 bases fitting TRBD1. Germline lookup yields CDR1 DFQATT and CDR2 SNEGSKA (reference sequence). V was clipped by 8 bases and J by 2 bases; unmatched bases: 4. The CDR3 consists of 13 residues. CDR3 in DNA: TGCAGTTGGACAGGGGGTTACACAGATACGCAGTATTTT. Translation: CSWTGGYTDTQYF.

This chain uses TRBV12-3 or TRBV12-4 with TRBJ2-3; no reliable D call. This CDR3 comprises 15 residues. Trimming took 7 bases from V and 2 from J, leaving 16 bases between them. CDR3 sequence (DNA): TGTGCCAGCAAAAAGACAAAACCCACCACAGATACGCAGTATTTT. This sequence encodes CASKKTKPTTDTQYF.

V and J are TRBV2 and TRBJ1-1; the D is unclear. Germline assignment: CDR1 SNHLY and CDR2 FYNNEI. This CDR3 region has 11 residues. Deletions cut 7 bases from V and 5 bases from J, with 8 bases between. The CDR3 DNA reads as TGTGCCAGCACCCGGTTGACTGAAGCTTTCTTT. Protein product: CASTRLTEAFF. Supplemented by reference TRBV2 and TRBJ1-1, the full variable domain reads EPEVTQTPSHQVTQMGQEVILRCVPISNHLYFYWYRQILGQKVEFLVSFYNNEISEKSEIFDDQFSVERPDGSNFTLKIRSTKLEDSAMYFCASTRLTEAFFGQGTRLTVV.

The chain uses TRBV4-1 and TRBJ2-3, with TRBD1 identical over 7 bases. J lost 4 bases, V lost 3 bases, and 7 bases had no gene match. This CDR3 is built from 15 residues. Per germline, CDR1 MGHRA and CDR2 YSYEKL. The CDR3: CASSHTGVSADTQYF. The CDR3 DNA is TGCGCCAGCAGCCATACAGGGGTGAGCGCAGATACGCAGTATTTT.

This chain links TRBV20-1 with TRBJ2-7; weak D call: TRBD1 (6 bases). Per germline, CDR1 DFQATT and CDR2 SNEGSKA (reference sequence). The V end lost 2 bases, the J end lost 0 bases, and 8 bases lay between the germline ends. The CDR3 has 13 amino acids. CDR3: CSARSDSSYEQYF. The CDR3 coding sequence is TGCAGTGCTAGATCGGACAGCTCCTACGAGCAGTACTTC.

This rearrangement joins TRBV5-1 to TRBJ2-7; D possibly corresponds to TRBD1 (6 bases). V was cut by 1 base and J by 3 bases, with 14 bases left in between. In germline, CDR1 is SGHRS, CDR2 YFSETQ. This CDR3 region has 15 residues. This chain's CDR3 is CASSLLGATNYEQYF. The CDR3 region has the DNA TGCGCCAGCAGCTTGTTGGGGGCTACTAACTACGAGCAGTACTTC.

The sample holds a few counts of this clonotype. The CDR3 spells CASSLPGGGAGNEQFF. DNA of the CDR3: TGCGCCAGCAGCCTACCTGGCGGGGGGGCCGGTAATGAGCAGTTCTTC. The chain is built from TRBV5-1 and TRBJ2-1; 9 bases map to TRBD2. Germline loops: CDR1 SGHRS, CDR2 YFSETQ. The junction had 12 bases not matched to a gene; V was cut back by 4 bases and J by 7 bases. The CDR3 spans 16 residues. The whole variable domain, filled in from reference TRBV5-1 and TRBJ2-1, reads KAGVTQTPRYLIKTRGQQVTLSCSPISGHRSVSWYQQTPGQGLQFLFEYFSETQRNKGNFPGRFSGRQFSNSRSEMNVSTLELGDSALYLCASSLPGGGAGNEQFFGPGTRLTVL.

The chain uses TRBV12-3 or TRBV12-4 and TRBJ2-3; TRBD1 matches 7 bases. There are 12 residues in the CDR3. With 5 bases clipped from V and 5 bases from J, the junction kept 1 base outside the gene matches. This CDR3 is CASSDRVDTQYF. The DNA for the CDR3 is TGTGCCAGCAGTGACAGGGTAGATACGCAGTATTTT.

The chain links TRBV12-2 to TRBJ2-7; TRBD1, the D gene given by the table, was not confirmed from the DNA. TRBV12-2 is noted as a pseudogene. This CDR3 comprises 14 residues. The CDR3: CASRFNGGSYEQYF. Here the CDR3 DNA reads TGTGCAAGTCGCTTTAACGGGGGGAGCTACGAGCAGTACTTC.

The chain employs TRBV7-2 and TRBJ2-7, with D perhaps TRBD2 (6 bases). The CDR3 length is 15 residues. V lost 5 bases and J 4 bases, leaving 18 bases between the germline ends. The germline gives CDR1 SGHTA, CDR2 FQGNSA. CDR3 loop: CASSPRPGTYYEQYF. The DNA for the CDR3 is TGTGCCAGCAGCCCCCGTCCCGGGACTTATTACGAGCAGTACTTC.

This clonotype has just a few counts. The chain joins TRBV2 to TRBJ2-3; D not certain. Per germline, CDR1 SNHLY and CDR2 FYNNEI. V was pared by 9 bases and J by 1 base, with 14 bases between. The CDR3 loop spans 14 amino acids. The CDR3 DNA follows: TGTGCCAGTAAGCCGGAGATCCGCACAGATACGCAGTATTTT. It codes for CASKPEIRTDTQYF. Based on the CDR3 plus reference TRBV2 and TRBJ2-3, the full variable domain is EPEVTQTPSHQVTQMGQEVILRCVPISNHLYFYWYRQILGQKVEFLVSFYNNEISEKSEIFDDQFSVERPDGSNFTLKIRSTKLEDSAMYFCASKPEIRTDTQYFGPGTRLTVL.

The rearrangement links TRBV18 to TRBJ2-3; 12 nucleotides agree with TRBD2. V was pared by 3 bases and J by 1 base, with 2 bases of the junction left unmatched. Germline V CDR1 and CDR2: KGHSH, LQKENI. The CDR3 contains 16 residues. The CDR3 DNA sequence: TGTGCCAGCTCACCGACTAGCGGGAGTCGCACAGATACGCAGTATTTT. It codes for CASSPTSGSRTDTQYF.

This clonotype was seen a few times. V is TRBV5-5 and J is TRBJ2-2, with D uncertain. The CDR3 extends over 15 amino acids. V gave up 7 bases and J gave up 1 base, with 14 bases separating them. CDR1 is SGHKS, CDR2 YYEKEE, per germline (reference sequence). The CDR3 loop is CASSDRVRNTGELFF. In DNA, the CDR3 is TGTGCCAGCTCGGATCGGGTTCGGAACACCGGGGAGCTGTTTTTT.

This clonotype has just a few counts. The chain uses TRBV12-3 or TRBV12-4 and TRBJ1-6; a weak D match, TRBD1 (6 bases). The V end was cut by 5 bases, the J end by 8 bases, with 13 bases between. The CDR3 has 14 amino acids. CDR3 coding DNA: TGTGCCAGCAGTAAACAGGGTGGGGATTCACCCCTCCACTTT. It is translated as CASSKQGGDSPLHF.

In this sample, this clonotype turned up a few times. The chain employs TRBV4-1 and TRBJ2-5; the D call may be TRBD1 or TRBD2 (5 bases each). This CDR3 has 16 amino acids. Germline V lookup: CDR1 MGHRA, CDR2 YSYEKL. V was pared by 1 base and J by 4 bases, with 16 bases between. The CDR3 nucleotides are TGCGCCAGCAGCCAAGGGCCACGGGGCCCTGGAGAGACCCAGTACTTC. This translates into CASSQGPRGPGETQYF.

This clonotype occurred a few times. The chain is built from TRBV7-9 and TRBJ2-7; 9 nucleotides align to TRBD2. The CDR3 extends over 15 amino acids. J lost 3 bases, V lost 1 base, and 4 bases had no gene match. CDR1 and CDR2 (germline): SEHNR, FQNEAQ (reference sequence). This CDR3 reads CASSLGLAAVYEQYF. The CDR3 DNA reads TGTGCCAGCAGCTTAGGACTAGCGGCAGTCTACGAGCAGTACTTC. The whole variable domain, remainder taken from reference TRBV7-9 and TRBJ2-7, is DTGVSQNPRHKITKRGQNVTFRCDPISEHNRLYWYRQTLGQGPEFLTYFQNEAQLEKSRLLSDRFSAERPKGSFSTLEIQRTEQGDSAMYLCASSLGLAAVYEQYFGPGTRLTVT.

This clonotype occurred a few times. V and J are TRBV24-1 and TRBJ2-1, with D maybe TRBD2 (7 bases). V lost 4 bases and J lost 6, with 18 bases in between. This CDR3 has 16 residues. In germline, CDR1 is KGHDR, CDR2 SFDVKD. In DNA form, the CDR3 reads TGTGCCACCAGTGAAAACGGGGGGCCGTCCCTCAATGAGCAGTTCTTC. Protein product: CATSENGGPSLNEQFF.

The chain links TRBV21-1 to TRBJ1-1; the table's D call of TRBD1 was not tested on the DNA. TRBV21-1 is deemed a pseudogene. CDR3 length equals 13 residues. CDR3 amino acids: CASSKGGNTEAFF. The CDR3, as DNA: TGTGCCAGCAGCAAGGGGGGGAACACTGAAGCTTTCTTT.

This clonotype was counted ten times or more. V is TRBV6-5 and J is TRBJ2-1; a weak D match, TRBD1 (6 bases). The CDR3 length is 13 residues. The germline CDR1 and CDR2 sequences are MNHEY and SVGAGI. The V end was cut by 6 bases, the J end by 4 bases, with 10 bases between. CDR3 sequence reads: CASSLDRYNEQFF. In nucleotides, the CDR3 is TGTGCCAGCAGCTTAGACAGGTACAATGAGCAGTTCTTC.

This clonotype was counted between two and nine times. The chain uses TRBV10-1 and TRBJ1-1; D gene unclear. The V end lost 4 bases, the J end lost 3 bases, and 9 bases lay between the germline ends. Germline V gene lookup returns CDR1 WNHNN and CDR2 SYGVQD (reference sequence). This CDR3 has 13 residues. The CDR3 sequence: CASSVDTDTEAFF. Here the CDR3 DNA reads TGCGCCAGCAGTGTTGACACCGACACTGAAGCTTTCTTT.

The chain combines TRBV28 with TRBJ1-1, with D unclear. CDR3 length equals 14 residues. Trimming shortened V by 7 bases and J by 1 base, and 13 bases separated the two germline ends. Germline V lookup: CDR1 MDHEN, CDR2 SYDVKM. DNA for the CDR3: TGTGCCAGCAATATGCTGCGGCGGAACACTGAAGCTTTCTTT. Translating it yields CASNMLRRNTEAFF.

This chain connects TRBV5-6 to TRBJ2-7; 7 bases agree with TRBD1. Germline lookup yields CDR1 SGHDT and CDR2 YYEEEE. There are 16 residues in the CDR3. Germline trimming cut 3 bases from V and 4 bases from J; bases unmatched to any gene: 13. CDR3 amino acids: CASSSRSETGIYEQYF. The CDR3 nucleotides read TGTGCCAGCAGCTCACGCTCCGAGACAGGGATTTACGAGCAGTACTTC.

This clonotype occurred a few times. The chain employs TRBV12-3 or TRBV12-4 and TRBJ2-4; the D is unclear. This CDR3 region has 13 residues. V shed 3 bases and J shed 2 bases, with 5 bases lying between them. The CDR3 nucleotides read TGTGCCAGCAGTTTTACGCCCAAAAACATTCAGTACTTC. This gives the protein CASSFTPKNIQYF.